This T cell receptor (beta chain) was profiled in a study of blood T cell repertoires in COVID-19. Study details: Sources were T cells, B-cell-depleted T cells, or PBMCs; the material itself was cDNA or gDNA.

The CDR3 consists of 17 residues. Per the original methods: Estimates of nucleated cell counts were drawn from the amplification of reference gene primers. Using immunoSEQ multiplex PCR, the repertoire was profiled, and TCRdb retains in-frame clones only, with some absent. V and J calls and clone size are copied from that table; D and trimming were computed from the DNA. The table lists around 160,000 clones, around four fifths of them singletons. The chain combines TRBV1 with TRBJ2-1; the table's D call of TRBD2 was not tested on the DNA. TRBV1 is a pseudogene locus. The sequence derives from a woman aged 80 or over with acute or convalescent COVID-19. Source material: peripheral blood. CDR3 protein: CTSSQGGAGSSYNEQFF. CDR3 nucleotide sequence: TGCACCAGCAGCCAAGGGGGAGCGGGGAGCTCCTACAATGAGCAGTTCTTC.